The text below deals with one T cell receptor beta chain. What it binds is not known. This entry comes from a study of cytotoxic CD8 clonotypes in ibrutinib-treated CLL. Study in general: Sequencing produced an average of about 250,000 productive templates and tens of thousands of productive rearrangements per sample.

General observations from the study: Clonality increased at ibrutinib response, then returned toward baseline at progression. Baseline clonality, above age-matched healthy donor levels, tracked circulating CD8+ T-cell counts.

Profiled with immunoSEQ multiplex PCR; TCRdb holds only in-frame clones, not every one. The data show 150,000 to 200,000 clones, roughly 72% seen once. The germline V and J ends were trimmed by 6 bases and 5 bases, with 11 bases remaining between them. Germline V lookup: CDR1 MNHEY, CDR2 SMNVEV (reference sequence). This CDR3 is 12 amino acids long. The starting material was PBMCs, obtained after 24 months of ibrutinib treatment. This clonotype was sampled from a human donor with chronic lymphocytic leukemia. V usage is TRBV27 and J usage is TRBJ2-7; TRBD1 might be the D (5 bases). CDR3 amino acids: CASRAGMDEQYF. The CDR3, as DNA: TGTGCCAGCAGGGCAGGGATGGACGAGCAGTACTTC.